This T cell receptor beta chain was retrieved from a study of cytomegalovirus exposure and HLA in healthy donors. CDR3 length: 17 amino acids. Germline trimming cut 8 bases from V and 3 bases from J; bases unmatched to any gene: 17. The germline V gene has CDR1 MDHEN and CDR2 SYDVKM. Of note for this clone: Its cognate antigen is unknown.

The primer mix had 60 Vbeta and 13 Jbeta primers. Profiling relied on immunoSEQ multiplex PCR, and the TCRdb table lists in-frame clones only, not all of them. This table holds more than 130,000 clones, approximately 80% found once. General study findings and limits: A few CMV-associated chains were confirmed in vitro to be specific for CMV antigens. Earlier findings revealed that most TCR beta V segments proved productive either about 90% or about 30% of the time. For cytomegalovirus status, the classifier reportedly gave diagnoses with high specificity and sensitivity.

The rearrangement joins TRBV28 to TRBJ2-7, with 9 positions matching TRBD1. The sample comprised PBMCs. The TCR originated in a man aged 18-30 years in good health and CMV-seronegative. As DNA, the CDR3 is TGTGCCAGCGCCGGGACAGGGAGTACCCAACCCCGCTACGAGCAGTACTTC. Translated, it gives CASAGTGSTQPRYEQYF.